This T cell receptor beta chain was found in a study of blood T cells in healthy people across ages. Study-wide results and limits: The study found TCR beta diversity correlated strongly with naive T cell percentage.

Together with a sample-barcoded 5' primer, a J-beta primer mix was included in a second PCR lasting about 7 to 11 cycles. TCRdb re-analysed the 5' RACE reads in MiXCR, keeping a single row per CDR3 protein. The table lists 1,500,000 or so distinct CDR3 sequences, 59% of them singletons. As to this clonotype: Its target is not known.

The V gene's germline CDR1 is SNHLY and CDR2 FYNNEI. CDR3 length equals 14 residues. Trimming took off 0 bases at V and 2 bases at J, with 6 bases between the two ends. This clonotype originated in a man between 18 and 29 years old in good health. This sequence joins TRBV2 and TRBJ2-3; D uncertain. Sequencing input: blood. The CDR3 sequence: CASSEAALTDTQYF. The CDR3 nucleotides are TGTGCCAGCAGTGAAGCGGCGCTCACAGATACGCAGTATTTT.